The rows below give T cell receptor beta chains drawn from one sample of a study of CXCR3 chemokines and chemotherapy response in bladder cancer. Each CDR3 protein gets one entry after TCRdb re-called the PCR reads with MiXCR. The sample contains about 2,300 distinct CDR3 sequences, about 7% of which appear only once. The sample was collected from a patient whose treatment included neoadjuvant chemotherapy. Receptor source: a human donor with bladder cancer that responded to neoadjuvant chemotherapy. CDR3s include the opening cysteine and the closing phenylalanine or tryptophan. The D gene is left open where the match is weak. Rows may omit the clone size; those that give it use once, few, many or a size class.

V gene	clone size	J gene	D gene	CDR3 protein
TRBV6-2/TRBV6-3	-	TRBJ1-5	TRBD1	CASSYLSGTGGVSGNQPQHF
TRBV7-9	-	TRBJ1-4	-	CASSFSGGSEKLFF
TRBV7-2	many	TRBJ2-1	-	CASSLVVGVGSDEQFF
TRBV20-1	many	TRBJ2-1	-	CSARPIVGQGNYNEQFF
TRBV12-3/TRBV12-4	many	TRBJ2-5	-	CASSLPRPGETQYF
TRBV5-4	many	TRBJ2-2	TRBD1	CASRLDRGITNTGELFF
TRBV4-1	-	TRBJ2-7	-	CASSQDLAWASEQYF
TRBV7-2	many	TRBJ2-2	TRBD2	CASSLVAGGTGELFF
TRBV5-4	-	TRBJ2-7	-	CASSRDALSYEQYF
TRBV12-3/TRBV12-4	many	TRBJ2-2	-	CASSLGLLGGELFF
TRBV6-1	many	TRBJ2-3	-	CASSEAFGLGDTQYF
TRBV29-1	medium-sized	TRBJ2-3	-	CSVGLMRAPDTQYF
TRBV15	medium-sized	TRBJ2-3	TRBD1	CATSSDRTGGYTDTQYF
TRBV10-3	few	TRBJ1-2	TRBD1	CATSGTGSSNYGYTF
TRBV7-9	medium-sized	TRBJ1-1	-	CASSQGWNTEAFF
TRBV6-5	medium-sized	TRBJ2-7	-	CASSYLSGLVYEQYF
TRBV29-1	medium-sized	TRBJ1-2	-	CSVESQAYGYTF
TRBV12-3/TRBV12-4	medium-sized	TRBJ1-1	-	CASSLRVGAGAFF
TRBV19	medium-sized	TRBJ1-3	TRBD1	CASSATGGSGNTIYF
TRBV19	many	TRBJ2-2	-	CASSIWSGELFF
TRBV6-1	many	TRBJ2-2	-	CASKGYLYTGELFF
TRBV19	many	TRBJ1-1	TRBD1	CASSPRTGSGLSEAFF
TRBV24-1	medium-sized	TRBJ2-1	TRBD2	CATSDLGLAGGGSSYNEQFF
TRBV7-9	-	TRBJ1-1	TRBD1	CTSSLLGQGTEAFF
TRBV6-2/TRBV6-3	medium-sized	TRBJ2-7	-	CASSSQTYEQYF
TRBV6-5	medium-sized	TRBJ2-7	TRBD1	CASRVALYRDRMGEQYF
TRBV5-6	medium-sized	TRBJ2-7	-	CASRGRYEQYF
TRBV29-1	large	TRBJ1-2	TRBD1	CSVNSAGGITYTF
TRBV28	few	TRBJ1-2	-	CASTIPAGGGYTF
TRBV5-4	many	TRBJ1-6	TRBD1	CASSLGTGDSPLHF
TRBV11-2	many	TRBJ2-7	-	CASSLGGNYEQYF
TRBV12-3/TRBV12-4	many	TRBJ1-3	-	CASSLTGNTIYF
TRBV29-1	many	TRBJ2-5	TRBD1	CSVAPDREETQYF
TRBV11-2	many	TRBJ2-1	-	CASSQTPSSYNEQFF
TRBV24-1	many	TRBJ2-5	-	CATSAGETQYF
TRBV7-9	-	TRBJ1-5	-	CASSLAGEGQPQHF
TRBV30	many	TRBJ1-1	TRBD1	CAWSVYRGWTEAFF
TRBV28	many	TRBJ2-1	-	CASSTYLAYPPREQFF
TRBV12-3/TRBV12-4	many	TRBJ1-1	-	CASRDGPTAFF
TRBV12-3/TRBV12-4	many	TRBJ2-6	-	CASSFQGSGANVLTF
TRBV19	many	TRBJ1-4	-	CASSTIPIATNEKLFF
TRBV19	many	TRBJ2-7	-	CASSPVRGAYEQYF
TRBV20-1	-	TRBJ2-5	TRBD2	CSARDRAGRGQETQYF
TRBV29-1	large	TRBJ1-1	-	CSAKKQENTEAFF
TRBV19	many	TRBJ2-4	TRBD2	CASSIARAGGLKNIQYF
TRBV12-3/TRBV12-4	-	TRBJ2-6	-	CASSTFPPREEANVLTF